What follows describes a single T cell receptor beta chain. This entry is derived from a study of control samples from healthy donors and cancer patients. Data came from immunoSEQ multiplex PCR; TCRdb stores just in-frame clones and leaves some out. The repertoire holds 150,000 to 180,000 clones, with approximately 94% as singletons. Trimming pared 2 bases from V and 11 bases from J, leaving 12 bases between. The CDR3 spans 12 residues. The germline V gene encodes CDR1 MNHEY and CDR2 SVGAGI. The source material was blood. This chain joins TRBV6-5 and TRBJ1-1; D is possibly TRBD1 (5 bases). This receptor was taken from a man aged 40-49 years in good health. Here the CDR3 DNA reads TGTGCCAGCAGTTACCCCGGGGGAGTCGCTTTCTTT. Protein: CASSYPGGVAFF.